This entry describes one T cell receptor beta chain. MiXCR, run by TCRdb on the 5' RACE reads, gives a single entry per CDR3 protein. The top ten clones hold less than 3% of a sample with more than 30,000 distinct CDR3 sequences, roughly 8.7% of them seen once. The data were taken from a study of chronic HIV infection and antiretroviral therapy. CDR3 length: 14 residues. From germline, CDR1 is SGHTA and CDR2 FQGNSA. V lost 4 bases and J 1 base, leaving 10 bases between the germline ends. This TCR derives from an adult who had HIV and had not received antiretroviral therapy, or was an uninfected healthy control (not recorded which). Sequenced input: peripheral blood. The chain uses TRBV7-2 and TRBJ1-1, with D hard to call. Here the CDR3 reads CASSSAAENTEAFF. CDR3 coding DNA: TGTGCCAGCAGCTCAGCCGCTGAGAACACTGAAGCTTTCTTT. Supplemented by reference TRBV7-2 and TRBJ1-1, the full variable domain reads GAGVSQSPSNKVTEKGKDVELRCDPISGHTALYWYRQSLGQGLEFLIYFQGNSAPDKSGLPSDRFSAERTGGSVSTLTIQRTQQEDSAVYLCASSSAAENTEAFFGQGTRLTVV.